Sequencing of this T cell receptor (beta chain) was carried out in a study of blood T cell repertoires in COVID-19. About the study: Researchers got acute and convalescent COVID-19 samples from the United States, Italy and Spain.

Libraries were prepared by immunoSEQ multiplex PCR; TCRdb keeps only in-frame clonotypes and omits some of them. Counted here are approximately 81,000 clones, roughly 82% occurring once; the ten biggest clones make up around 7.2%. This TCR was sampled from a human donor in a cohort sampled during active COVID-19. The sequenced sample was peripheral blood.

Here the CDR3 DNA reads TGTGCCAGCAGCTCGGGACAGGGGGTCGGAGGCTACACCTTC. Translating gives CASSSGQGVGGYTF. The chain couples TRBV5-5 to TRBJ1-2; 11 nucleotides match TRBD1. Germline V gene data show CDR1 as SGHKS and CDR2 as YYEKEE (reference sequence). The CDR3 is made up of 14 amino acids. V shed 3 bases, J shed 8 bases, and the junction held 6 bases outside the gene matches.